What follows describes a single TCR beta chain. The antigen it binds to is not known. No base quality values were provided; no much bigger clone lies one nucleotide off. TCRbeta CDR3 regions were amplified from genomic DNA using the immunoSEQ Assay, a bias-controlled multiplex PCR. The source study handled its data this way. The number of nucleated cells in each sample was estimated by amplification of reference gene primers within the assay. Sequence reads were collapsed and filtered to measure the absolute abundance of every unique TCRbeta CDR3 rearrangement. For each sample, productive Simpson clonality was calculated as the square root of Simpson's diversity index across productive rearrangements. TCRdb limited this immuneACCESS table to in-frame rearrangements with V and J called. A share of clones is missing; checked studies link under half to unresolved V genes, and the rest is unexplained. Clone size and the V and J calls come from that table; the DNA yielded D and trimming. The table for this sample lists hundreds of thousands of clones; around 86% of them were counted only once. The ten largest clones represent roughly 5.3% of the sample.

Including cysteine and phenylalanine, the CDR3 has 14 amino acids. Solely the CDR3 DNA is kept, with 42 bases framed from the first base. CDR1 and CDR2, per the germline V gene, are MDHEN and SYDVKM. V is cut back by 2 bases and J by 9 bases, with 8 bases in the junction unmatched. In the prospective study, participants were roughly 18 to 100 years old, resided in 25 or so geographic areas of the United States, and were enrolled through a virtual design. Cohort assignment in the prospective study relied on participant-reported clinical history from a screening survey and a study questionnaire. For ImmuneRACE Cohort 3, a participant was defined as recovered based on two consecutive negative NP/OP PCR tests, clearance by a healthcare professional, or resolution of symptoms. In the prospective study, mobile phlebotomists collected whole blood, serum and a nasopharyngeal or oropharyngeal swab from each participant. Prospective study participants could optionally give additional blood draws and questionnaires over a roughly 2-month period. Before DNA extraction, prospective study blood samples were shipped either frozen or at room temperature.

The data are from a study of blood T cell repertoires in COVID-19 (TCRdb year 2020). Context from the whole study: Collaborator samples came from the United States, Italy and Spain and covered acute and convalescent phases of COVID-19. The prospective study material was composed of cDNA or gDNA derived from T cells, B-cell-depleted T cells, or PBMCs. The dataset comprised deeply sampled blood TCRbeta repertoires from subjects exposed to, actively infected with, or recovered from COVID-19. The repertoires were made available in a free public database intended to serve as a resource for research on the immune response to SARS-CoV-2. The samples were drawn from the first 160 participants of the ongoing ImmuneRACE study and from 950 to 1,500 subjects provided by 6 global collaborators. Nearly every sample came with metadata listing a de-identified subject ID, COVID-19 status, age in years and sex. Where available, HLA class I and class II types were obtained from metadata supplied by the sample provider rather than from assay-based typing. Paper-wide results and their limitations: How much clinical and demographic metadata was included differed by source and by participant, and the metadata was provided uncurated.

What was sequenced was PBMCs or T cells enriched from blood (not recorded which). The sequence is built from TRBV28 and TRBJ2-3, with 7 bases aligning to TRBD2. The clonotype comes from a man in his 60s who had recovered from COVID-19. The DNA sequence is given as TGTGCCAGCAGTTTACCTAGACCGGGAGGAACGCAGTATTTT. The translation is CASSLPRPGGTQYF.